This T cell receptor (beta chain) originates from a study of T cells in tuberculosis. General observations from the study: Shorter CDR3-alpha in active tuberculosis partly drove smaller distances.

This clone is a singleton in its sample. The antigen is not known. The germline V and J ends were trimmed by 2 bases and 0 bases, with 9 bases remaining between them. Looked up from germline, CDR1 is SGHRS and CDR2 is YFSETQ. The length of the CDR3 is 14 residues. The data were produced by immunoSEQ multiplex PCR, yet TCRdb's version contains in-frame clones alone and is incomplete. Of approximately 30,000 clones in the sample, around 96% were seen once. Unsorted cryopreserved PBMC were sequenced, averaging roughly 100,000 T cells per clinical donor. Sequences were obtained from PBMCs. V is TRBV5-1 and J is TRBJ2-7; weak D call: TRBD2 (5 bases). The sequence was obtained from a donor between 10 and 35 years old with latent tuberculosis or without tuberculosis infection. CDR3 region: CASSLPGNSYEQYF. The CDR3 region has the DNA TGCGCCAGCAGCTTACCGGGAAACTCCTACGAGCAGTACTTC.